The present TCR beta chain was sequenced within a study of blood T cell repertoires in COVID-19. The wider study: Acute and convalescent COVID-19 samples came from the United States, Italy and Spain. From T cells, B-cell-depleted T cells, or PBMCs came the material, which was cDNA or gDNA.

This clone showed up just once. The CDR3 runs 13 residues. Trimming left V 0 bases short and J 13 bases short, with 14 bases between. CDR1 SGHKS and CDR2 YYEKEE come from the germline V gene (reference sequence). Profiled with immunoSEQ multiplex PCR; TCRdb holds only in-frame clones, not every one. This table has around 60,000 clones, over 90% appearing once. This receptor was identified in a man between 50 and 59 years old with active COVID-19. Sequencing was performed on peripheral blood. The V gene is TRBV5-5, the J gene TRBJ1-5; a possible D gene is TRBD1 (5 bases). The CDR3 sequence is CASSLDQGRVQHF. The CDR3 coding sequence is TGTGCCAGCAGCTTGGATCAGGGCAGGGTTCAGCATTTT.